This T cell receptor beta chain was sequenced for a study of PD-L1 blockade in urothelial cancer. On the study more broadly: The patients first took atezolizumab in about 2014, receiving 1,200 mg intravenously every 3 weeks. Blood was tested 3 weeks (second dose) and 6 weeks into treatment. Patients with male sex and bladder-origin urothelial cancer accounted for twenty-five of 29 enrolled.

The CDR3 covers 16 residues. V was clipped by 3 bases and J by 0 bases; unmatched bases: 6. Germline CDR1 and CDR2: SGHTS and YDEGEE. Repertoires were generated with immunoSEQ multiplex PCR, while TCRdb's copy carries only in-frame clones and drops some. Among 55,000 to 80,000 clones, roughly 86% were seen once, and the ten largest hold just under 15%. The time point here: pretreatment peripheral blood. Sampling of each patient yielded between 1 and 8 specimens, collected pretreatment and on-treatment. This specimen was PBMCs, taken around atezolizumab (anti-PD-L1) treatment. This sequence was found in a man in his 60s with urothelial cancer. The chain employs TRBV5-8 and TRBJ2-1; 7 bases match TRBD1. CDR3 region: CASSSGQVSSYNEQFF. DNA of the CDR3: TGTGCCAGCAGCTCAGGACAGGTTAGCTCCTACAATGAGCAGTTCTTC.